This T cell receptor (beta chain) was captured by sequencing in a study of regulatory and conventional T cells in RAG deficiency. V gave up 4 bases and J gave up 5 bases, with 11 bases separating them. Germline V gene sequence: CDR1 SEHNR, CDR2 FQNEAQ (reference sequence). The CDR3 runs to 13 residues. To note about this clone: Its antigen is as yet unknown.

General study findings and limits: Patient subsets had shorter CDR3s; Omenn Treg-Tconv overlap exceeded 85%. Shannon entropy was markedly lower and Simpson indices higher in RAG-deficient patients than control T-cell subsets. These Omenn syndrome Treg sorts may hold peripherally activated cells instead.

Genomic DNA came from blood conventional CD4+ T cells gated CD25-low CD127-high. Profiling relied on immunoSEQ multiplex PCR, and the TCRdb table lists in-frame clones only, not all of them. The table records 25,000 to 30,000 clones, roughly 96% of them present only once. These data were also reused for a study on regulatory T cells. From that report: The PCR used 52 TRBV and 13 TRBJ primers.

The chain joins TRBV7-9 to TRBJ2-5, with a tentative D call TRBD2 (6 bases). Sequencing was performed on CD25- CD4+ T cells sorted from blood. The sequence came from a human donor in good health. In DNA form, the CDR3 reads TGTGCCAGCAGCTCCCGGGGGTTCGAGACCCAGTACTTC. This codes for CASSSRGFETQYF.